These T cell receptor beta chains were read from a single sample in a study of response to subunit inactivated influenza vaccine. TCRdb processed the RT-PCR reads anew with MiXCR; each CDR3 protein has one entry. The data hold more than 400,000 distinct CDR3 sequences, with approximately 11% observed a single time. This specimen consisted of PBMCs from blood, obtained 45 days after vaccination. Receptor source: a man aged 45-65 years who received an inactivated influenza vaccine. Both conserved end residues are part of each CDR3. Fields, in order: V gene, D gene, J gene, CDR3 length, clone size, CDR3 DNA, CDR3 protein. A D gene is named only where the DNA matches it firmly. Not every row has a clone size; where given, it reads once, few, many or a size class.

>TRBV7-2|.|TRBJ1-6|15|.
TGTGCCAGCAGCAACCGGGGGGGTTCTAGATCACCCCTCCACTTT
CASSNRGGSRSPLHF
>TRBV18|TRBD2|TRBJ2-2|17|.
TGTGCCAGCTCAAAGGGACTAGCGGACACTGGACGCGGGGAGCTGTTTTTT
CASSKGLADTGRGELFF
>TRBV20-1|TRBD2|TRBJ2-1|15|many
TGCAGCCTTTGGATCCTGGGGACTACCGCAAATGAGCAGTTCTTC
CSLWILGTTANEQFF
>TRBV29-1|TRBD2|TRBJ2-1|15|few
TGCAGCGTTGAGAGTTTGTGGGAGGGCGACAATGAGCAGTTCTTC
CSVESLWEGDNEQFF
>TRBV12-3/TRBV12-4|.|TRBJ2-4|15|many
TGTGCCAGCAGTTTAGAGGCCCTGGCCAAAAACATTCAGTACTTC
CASSLEALAKNIQYF
>TRBV20-1|TRBD2|TRBJ2-1|14|.
TGCAGTGCTGATAATAGCGGGAGGGCCGATGAGCAGTTCTTC
CSADNSGRADEQFF
>TRBV20-1|TRBD1|TRBJ2-4|15|.
TGCAGTGCTGGCCCCTTACAGGGGGCCAAAAACATTCAGTACTTC
CSAGPLQGAKNIQYF
>TRBV20-1|.|TRBJ2-3|12|many
TGCAGTGCTAGGCGGGGCACAGATACGCAGTATTTT
CSARRGTDTQYF
>TRBV24-1|.|TRBJ2-3|22|few
TGTGCCACCTCCTCCGGGAGGCGGAAAGGGGGCGCAAGCGGAGCTAGCACAGATACGCAGTATTTT
CATSSGRRKGGASGASTDTQYF
>TRBV29-1|.|TRBJ1-1|16|.
TGCAGCGTCGTGGGTTCAACGGCCACCATGAACACTGAAGCTTTCTTT
CSVVGSTATMNTEAFF
>TRBV7-2|TRBD1|TRBJ1-1|15|.
TGTGCCAGCAGCTTAGGGGGGACAGGGATCATGGCAGCTTTCTTT
CASSLGGTGIMAAFF
>TRBV12-3/TRBV12-4|.|TRBJ2-2|14|few
TGTGCCAGCAACAAGAGACAGGCCACCGGGGAGCTGTTTTTT
CASNKRQATGELFF
>TRBV7-9|.|TRBJ2-2|16|many
TGTGCCAGCAGCCGTCTCGGTCAGACCAACACCGGGGAGCTGTTTTTT
CASSRLGQTNTGELFF
>TRBV27|.|TRBJ2-1|16|.
TGTGCCAGCAGTTTAAGTTGGGGGGCGGACTTGGATGAGCAGTTCTTC
CASSLSWGADLDEQFF
>TRBV7-2|.|TRBJ2-5|14|.
TGTGCCAGCAGCAATAGCGGTTTACAAGAGACCCAGTACTTC
CASSNSGLQETQYF
>TRBV20-1|.|TRBJ2-7|14|many
TGCAGTGCCGACCCGGGACTCGAAACCTACGAGCAGTACTTC
CSADPGLETYEQYF
>TRBV13|.|TRBJ2-7|11|.
TGTGCCAGCAGCTTGTCGATGGAGCAGTACTTC
CASSLSMEQYF
>TRBV7-9|.|TRBJ2-1|13|many
TGTGCCAGCAGCTTAGCGGGAGGTGTTGAGCAGTTCTTC
CASSLAGGVEQFF
>TRBV20-1|.|TRBJ2-4|15|many
TGCAGTGCCATTGGACGGAGCGCCTCCAAAAACATTCAGTACTTC
CSAIGRSASKNIQYF
>TRBV5-1|.|TRBJ2-7|14|.
TGCGCCAGCAGCATTAACAGGGTCTTCTACGAGCAGTACTTC
CASSINRVFYEQYF
>TRBV18|TRBD2|TRBJ2-1|18|.
TGTGCCAGCTCACCACCTAATACCGGACTAGCGGGAAAGGATGAGCAGTTCTTC
CASSPPNTGLAGKDEQFF
>TRBV9|.|TRBJ1-1|14|few
TGTGCCAGCGGACGTCACAGAATGAACACTGAAGCTTTCTTT
CASGRHRMNTEAFF
>TRBV29-1|.|TRBJ1-2|14|few
TGCAGCGTTGACGGGCAGGAAAGTGTCTATGGCTACACCTTC
CSVDGQESVYGYTF
>TRBV7-3|.|TRBJ2-3|15|.
TGTGCCAGCAGCTTAACGGGCTCACGGGGAGATACGCAGTATTTT
CASSLTGSRGDTQYF
>TRBV7-9|.|TRBJ2-4|16|.
TGTGCCAGCAGCTTCCCTCGGTTTGGGTTGGAGAACATTCAGTACTTC
CASSFPRFGLENIQYF
>TRBV11-2|TRBD1|TRBJ2-6|18|few
TGTGCCAGCAGTTATGCCGGGACAGGGAGTGGTGGGGCCAACGTCCTGACTTTC
CASSYAGTGSGGANVLTF
>TRBV4-3|.|TRBJ2-1|19|.
TGCGCCAGCAGCCAAGTTGCCGCGGGTGTCCGGGTGTCCTACAATGAGCAGTTCTTC
CASSQVAAGVRVSYNEQFF
>TRBV20-1|.|TRBJ2-3|16|few
TGCAGTGCTACACCGGGACTCGGGGTTTACACAGATACGCAGTATTTT
CSATPGLGVYTDTQYF
>TRBV7-9|.|TRBJ1-1|16|.
TGTGCCAGCAGCTTAGCCCCCTTTGGCCTTTACACTGAAGCTTTCTTT
CASSLAPFGLYTEAFF
>TRBV10-2|TRBD2|TRBJ2-7|16|few
TGCGCCAGCAGTGAGATCCCGGGACTAGCGGCCTACGAGCAGTACTTC
CASSEIPGLAAYEQYF
>TRBV5-4|.|TRBJ2-3|17|.
TGTGCCAGCAGCTTGAGCCCCCCACAGGGACGGGGAGATACGCAGTATTTT
CASSLSPPQGRGDTQYF
>TRBV20-1|TRBD2|TRBJ2-2|17|few
TGCAGTGCAAGAGGACTAGCGGGGGGTGGTTACACCGGGGAGCTGTTTTTT
CSARGLAGGGYTGELFF
>TRBV6-1|TRBD1|TRBJ1-1|17|.
TGTGCCAGCAGTCAGCCTGGGACAGGTCGAATGAACACTGAAGCTTTCTTT
CASSQPGTGRMNTEAFF
>TRBV20-1|.|TRBJ2-3|15|many
TGCAGTGCTTTAGGTTCTAGACCTAGCACAGATACGCAGTATTTT
CSALGSRPSTDTQYF
>TRBV15|TRBD2|TRBJ2-1|17|many
TGTGCCACCAGCAACCCCTGGGGGACTAGCGGGACCCATGAGCAGTTCTTC
CATSNPWGTSGTHEQFF
>TRBV7-2|TRBD1|TRBJ2-7|14|few
TGTGCCAGCATCCCGGGACAGGGATCCTACGAGCAGTACTTC
CASIPGQGSYEQYF
>TRBV15|TRBD1|TRBJ2-5|15|.
TGTGCCACCAGCAGGGAGTTCCGACAGGGTGGGACCCAGTACTTC
CATSREFRQGGTQYF
>TRBV6-5|TRBD1|TRBJ1-1|12|.
TGTGCCAGCAGTTACTCGACAGGGTCTACTTTCTTT
CASSYSTGSTFF
>TRBV11-2|.|TRBJ2-2|18|.
TGTGCCAGCAGCCCCAAATCGTGGGACTCCGCGAACACCGGGGAGCTGTTTTTT
CASSPKSWDSANTGELFF
>TRBV5-1|TRBD1|TRBJ1-2|15|few
TGCGCCAGCAGCTTGGGGGACAGTGGCGACTATGGCTACACCTTC
CASSLGDSGDYGYTF
>TRBV7-9|TRBD2|TRBJ2-2|15|many
TGTGCCAGCAGCTTAACTAGCGGGAGAACCGGGGAGCTGTTTTTT
CASSLTSGRTGELFF
>TRBV5-1|TRBD1|TRBJ2-3|16|many
TGCGCCAGCAGCCCTGGACAGGGGGCAGGGACAGATACGCAGTATTTT
CASSPGQGAGTDTQYF
>TRBV12-3/TRBV12-4|.|TRBJ1-1|13|many
TGTGCCAGCAGTTTTCGGAGGGGGACTGAAGCTTTCTTT
CASSFRRGTEAFF
>TRBV7-3|TRBD2|TRBJ2-1|15|.
TGTGCCAGCAGCCAAGAGACCGGGACTATCAATGAGCAGTTCTTC
CASSQETGTINEQFF
>TRBV3-1|TRBD2|TRBJ2-1|20|few
TGTGCCAGCAGCCAAGATCGGCTAGCGGGGGGGCCTAAATCCCTAAATGAGCAGTTCTTC
CASSQDRLAGGPKSLNEQFF
>TRBV5-6|.|TRBJ1-1|14|many
TGTGCCAGCAGTCCCCGCGATGGTGCCACTGAAGCTTTCTTT
CASSPRDGATEAFF
>TRBV12-3/TRBV12-4|.|TRBJ2-1|13|many
TGTGCCAGCAGCTTTACTACTAGCAATGAGCAGTTCTTC
CASSFTTSNEQFF
>TRBV14|TRBD2|TRBJ2-3|15|.
TGTGCCAGCAGCCAAGAGGCTAGCGGGATGGATACGCAGTATTTT
CASSQEASGMDTQYF
>TRBV7-6|.|TRBJ2-5|14|many
TGTGCCAGCAGCAGTATAGGGGGGCCGGAGACCCAGTACTTC
CASSSIGGPETQYF